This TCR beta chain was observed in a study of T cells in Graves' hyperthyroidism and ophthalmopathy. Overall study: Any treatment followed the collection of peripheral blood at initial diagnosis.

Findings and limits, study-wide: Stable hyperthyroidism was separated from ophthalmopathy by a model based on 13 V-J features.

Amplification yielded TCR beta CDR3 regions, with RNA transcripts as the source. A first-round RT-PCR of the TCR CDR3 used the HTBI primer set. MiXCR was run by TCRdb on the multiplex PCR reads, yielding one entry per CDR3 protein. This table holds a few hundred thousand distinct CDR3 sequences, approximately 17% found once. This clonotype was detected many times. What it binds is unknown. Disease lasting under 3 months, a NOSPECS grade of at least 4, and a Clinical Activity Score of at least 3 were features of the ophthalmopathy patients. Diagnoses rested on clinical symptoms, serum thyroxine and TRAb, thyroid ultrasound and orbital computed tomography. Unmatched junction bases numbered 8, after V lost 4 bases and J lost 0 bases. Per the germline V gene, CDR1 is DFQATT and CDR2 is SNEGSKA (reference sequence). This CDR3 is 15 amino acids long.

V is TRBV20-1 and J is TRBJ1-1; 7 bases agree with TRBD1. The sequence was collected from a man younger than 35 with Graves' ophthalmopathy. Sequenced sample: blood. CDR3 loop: CSAKQGGAMNTEAFF. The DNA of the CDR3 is TGCAGTGCTAAGCAGGGGGGAGCAATGAACACTGAAGCTTTCTTT.